These T cell receptor beta chains were read from a single sample in a study of OX40 agonist ivuxolimab in advanced cancers. Clones were sequenced by immunoSEQ multiplex PCR, and TCRdb holds only the in-frame ones, with some missing. Of roughly 32,000 clones in the sample, roughly four fifths were seen once. The specimen comprised CD4+ or CD8+ T cells sorted from blood, sampled in a trial of the OX40 agonist ivuxolimab. Source of these receptors: an adult with an advanced solid tumor such as melanoma, head and neck, liver or kidney cancer. Both conserved end residues are part of each CDR3. The D gene is left open where the match is weak. The size field is filled for only some rows; it gives once, few, many or a size class.

d_gene,abundance,v_gene,j_gene,CDR3nt,CDR3aa
.,.,TRBV29-1,TRBJ1-2,TGCAGCGTTGGGGGGCAGGTCTATGGCTACACCTTC,CSVGGQVYGYTF
.,.,TRBV7-2,TRBJ2-1,TGTGCCAGCAGCTTCACCAGGGCCAACAATGAGCAGTTCTTC,CASSFTRANNEQFF
.,.,TRBV9,TRBJ1-3,TGTGCCAGCAGCGATGACGTAGGAAACACCATATATTTT,CASSDDVGNTIYF
.,.,TRBV5-4,TRBJ2-1,TGTGCCAGCAGCCCCCAGGCCAACAATGAGCAGTTCTTC,CASSPQANNEQFF
TRBD1,.,TRBV4-3,TRBJ2-7,TGCGCCAGCAGCCAATCCCAAGGACAGGGGGTCGAGCAGTACTTC,CASSQSQGQGVEQYF
.,.,TRBV11-2,TRBJ1-2,TGTGCCAGCAGTGAACCGGGACTGGGATATGGCTACACCTTC,CASSEPGLGYGYTF
.,.,TRBV11-2,TRBJ1-5,TGTGCCAGCAGCTTAGATGCGGGATTCAATCAGCCCCAGCATTTT,CASSLDAGFNQPQHF
TRBD1,.,TRBV6-6,TRBJ2-7,TGTGCCAGCAGTACACAGGGGGCAGGGTACGAGCAGTACTTC,CASSTQGAGYEQYF
.,.,TRBV25-1,TRBJ1-3,TGTGCCAGCAGGGCCAACTCTGGAAACACCATATATTTT,CASRANSGNTIYF
.,.,TRBV5-1,TRBJ1-5,TGCGCCAGCAGCTTCGATGGGTACCCTGGTCAGCCCCAGCATTTT,CASSFDGYPGQPQHF
.,.,TRBV12-2,TRBJ2-7,TGTGCAAGTCGCTTAGCGCCCCGGCCCCGCTACGAGCAGTACTTC,CASRLAPRPRYEQYF
.,.,TRBV9,TRBJ2-1,TGTGCCAGCAGGGCGACCCCTGCACTATACAATGAGCAGTTCTTC,CASRATPALYNEQFF
TRBD2,.,TRBV5-1,TRBJ2-1,TGCGCCAGCAGCTTGGTGGCTAGCGGCTACAATGAGCAGTTCTTC,CASSLVASGYNEQFF
.,once,TRBV11-2,TRBJ2-3,TGTGCCAGCAGCTCACGGGGTTCCCTCACAGATACGCAGTATTTT,CASSSRGSLTDTQYF
TRBD1,.,TRBV7-2,TRBJ1-5,TGTGCCAGCAGCCAAGGCACAGGGGGGAGGCAGCCCCAGCATTTT,CASSQGTGGRQPQHF
.,.,TRBV21-1,TRBJ2-7,TGTGCCAGCAGGAAGCAAGTAATTAGTTCCTACGAGCAGTACTTC,CASRKQVISSYEQYF
.,.,TRBV5-4,TRBJ1-1,TGTGCCAGCAGCTCCCGGGACGTCCTCAACACTGAAGCTTTCTTT,CASSSRDVLNTEAFF
TRBD1,.,TRBV19,TRBJ2-3,TGTGCCAGTAGTACCGCAGGGGGCGCCCCGCCAGATACGCAGTATTTT,CASSTAGGAPPDTQYF
.,.,TRBV28,TRBJ2-7,TGTGCCAGCAGCGGACGTAAATACGAGCAGTACTTC,CASSGRKYEQYF
.,.,TRBV4-1,TRBJ2-2,TGCGCCAGCAGCCCGACGGGGGTGGGGGCGGATACCGGGGAGCTGTTTTTT,CASSPTGVGADTGELFF
TRBD2,once,TRBV11-3,TRBJ2-5,TGTGCCAGCAGCCTGGGGGAGCTAGCGGGGGAGGAGACCCAGTACTTC,CASSLGELAGEETQYF
.,.,TRBV6-5,TRBJ2-7,TGTGCCAGCAGCGGCAGCTCCTACGAGCAGTACTTC,CASSGSSYEQYF
TRBD1,.,TRBV2,TRBJ1-1,TGTGCCAGCAGGCAGCCACCGGGACAGGAAGCTTTCTTT,CASRQPPGQEAFF
TRBD1,once,TRBV19,TRBJ1-4,TGTGCCAGTCGCCCGGGACAGCTGGAGGAAAAACTGTTTTTT,CASRPGQLEEKLFF
TRBD1,.,TRBV19,TRBJ2-1,TGTGCCAGTAGTATACAGGGACAGTTGGGACCCTACAATGAGCAGTTCTTC,CASSIQGQLGPYNEQFF
.,few,TRBV2,TRBJ1-5,TGTGCCAGCAGTAAGGAGCGGAATCAGCCCCAGCATTTT,CASSKERNQPQHF
.,.,TRBV6-6,TRBJ1-6,TGTGCCAGCACCAACGGGGATTCACCCCTCCACTTT,CASTNGDSPLHF
TRBD1,.,TRBV7-2,TRBJ2-1,TGTGCCAGCAGCCCGGGGGGACAGGGGCTTGACGAGCAGTTCTTC,CASSPGGQGLDEQFF
TRBD1,.,TRBV9,TRBJ2-5,TGTGCCAGCAGCGAGGCTCCAGGGGGAGAGACCCAGTACTTC,CASSEAPGGETQYF
.,.,TRBV6-5,TRBJ2-1,TGTGCCAGCACGGACCGCTCCTACAATGAGCAGTTCTTC,CASTDRSYNEQFF
.,.,TRBV6-5,TRBJ1-2,TGTGCCAGCAACCTGAACCGACAGGCTACCGGTGGCTACACCTTC,CASNLNRQATGGYTF
.,.,TRBV30,TRBJ1-2,TGTGCCTGGGGCACGACTTGGGGCTACACCTTC,CAWGTTWGYTF
.,.,TRBV9,TRBJ2-2,TGTGCCAGCAGCGTAGGTGGTTCTAGCGTGAACACCGGGGAGCTGTTTTTT,CASSVGGSSVNTGELFF
.,.,TRBV30,TRBJ1-3,TGTGCCTGGAGTTTTGGACTTCGTGGAAACACCATATATTTT,CAWSFGLRGNTIYF
.,.,TRBV5-6,TRBJ1-2,TGTGCCAGCAGCTTGGACCCTAGCTATGGCTACACCTTC,CASSLDPSYGYTF
TRBD1,once,TRBV19,TRBJ1-1,TGTGCCAGTACCACGACAGGGATGACTGAAGCTTTCTTT,CASTTTGMTEAFF
TRBD1,.,TRBV5-1,TRBJ2-3,TGCGCCAGCTCCACAGGGGGCGGCACAGATACGCAGTATTTT,CASSTGGGTDTQYF
.,.,TRBV5-1,TRBJ2-7,TGCGCCAGCAGCCCTATTGACGGATACGAGCAGTACTTC,CASSPIDGYEQYF
.,.,TRBV18,TRBJ1-2,TGTGCCAGCTCACCAAGCGGGACAACTGGCTACACCTTC,CASSPSGTTGYTF
.,.,TRBV4-3,TRBJ2-1,TGCGCCAGCAGCCAAGATAGCCCCGACCCGTACAATGAGCAGTTCTTC,CASSQDSPDPYNEQFF
TRBD1,.,TRBV7-8,TRBJ1-5,TGTGCCAGCAGCTCCCGGGACAGGACAGAACAGCCCCAGCATTTT,CASSSRDRTEQPQHF
TRBD1,.,TRBV5-4,TRBJ2-1,TGTGCCAGCAGCTCCGGTCGGACAGGGGATGAGCAGTTCTTC,CASSSGRTGDEQFF
.,.,TRBV7-9,TRBJ1-1,TGTGCCACGTCGGGACGGATTGAAGCTTTCTTT,CATSGRIEAFF
.,.,TRBV7-2,TRBJ1-5,TGTGCCAGCAGCTTAGGGGTAAATCAGCCCCAGCATTTT,CASSLGVNQPQHF
TRBD1,.,TRBV5-1,TRBJ2-1,TGCGCCAGCAGACTAGATCGACAGGGGAATGAGCAGTTCTTC,CASRLDRQGNEQFF
.,.,TRBV25-1,TRBJ1-1,TGTGCCAGCAGTGAATTTGGGCGGGGAAACACTGAAGCTTTCTTT,CASSEFGRGNTEAFF